This T cell receptor beta chain was recovered during a study of blood T cell repertoires in COVID-19. Study-wide background: Italy, Spain and the United States were the sources of the convalescent and acute COVID-19 samples. In each case, the material was cDNA or gDNA derived from T cells, B-cell-depleted T cells, or PBMCs.

The V gene end was trimmed by 2 bases and the J gene end by 4 bases; junction bases not matched to a gene: 5. CDR1 and CDR2 (germline): KGHSH, LQKENI. This CDR3 has 16 residues. Method: immunoSEQ multiplex PCR; TCRdb's copy keeps in-frame clones and lacks some. This table holds over 10,000 clones, over 85% found once. The genes are TRBV18 and TRBJ2-3; 11 positions match TRBD2. What was sequenced was peripheral blood. This receptor was taken from a man between 70 and 80 years old with active COVID-19. The CDR3 region has the DNA TGTGCCAGCTCACCAATTAGCGGGGGGGCCGCAGATACGCAGTATTTT. This gives the protein CASSPISGGAADTQYF.